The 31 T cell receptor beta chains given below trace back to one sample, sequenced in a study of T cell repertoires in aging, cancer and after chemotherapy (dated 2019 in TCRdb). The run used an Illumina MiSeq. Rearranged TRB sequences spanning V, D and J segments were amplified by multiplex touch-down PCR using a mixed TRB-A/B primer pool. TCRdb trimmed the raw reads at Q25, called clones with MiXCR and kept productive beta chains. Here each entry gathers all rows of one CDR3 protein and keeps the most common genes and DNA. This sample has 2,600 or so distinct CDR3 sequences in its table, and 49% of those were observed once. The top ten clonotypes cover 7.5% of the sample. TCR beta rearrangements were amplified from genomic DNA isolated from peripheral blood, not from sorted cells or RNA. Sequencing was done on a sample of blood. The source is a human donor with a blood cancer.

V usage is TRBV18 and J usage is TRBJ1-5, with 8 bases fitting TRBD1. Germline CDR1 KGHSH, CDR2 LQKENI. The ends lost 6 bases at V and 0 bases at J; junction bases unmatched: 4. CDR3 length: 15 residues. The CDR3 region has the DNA TGTGCCAGCTCGCGGGGGACAGGTAGCAATCAGCCCCAGCATTTT. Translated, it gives CASSRGTGSNQPQHF.

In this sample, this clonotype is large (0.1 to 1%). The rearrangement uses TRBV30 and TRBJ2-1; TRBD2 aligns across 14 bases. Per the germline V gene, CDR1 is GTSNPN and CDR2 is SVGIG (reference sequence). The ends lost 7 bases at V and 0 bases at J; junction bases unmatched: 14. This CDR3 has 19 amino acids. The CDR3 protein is CASAGLAGTSGSSYNEQFF. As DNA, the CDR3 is TGTGCCTCGGCAGGGCTGGCCGGGACTAGCGGGAGCTCCTACAATGAGCAGTTCTTC.

This chain's CDR3 is CASSSDISYEQYF. The CDR3, as DNA: TGTGCCAGCAGCTCGGACATCTCCTACGAGCAGTACTTC. The chain recombines TRBV5-5 with TRBJ2-7, with D perhaps TRBD1 (5 bases). CDR3 size: 13 residues. Trimming shortened V by 3 bases and J by 0 bases, and 7 bases separated the two germline ends. CDR1 is SGHKS, CDR2 YYEKEE, per germline (reference sequence).

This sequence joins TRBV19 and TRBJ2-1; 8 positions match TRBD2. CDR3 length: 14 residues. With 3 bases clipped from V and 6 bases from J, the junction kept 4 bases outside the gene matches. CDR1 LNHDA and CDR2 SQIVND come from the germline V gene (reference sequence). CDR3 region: CASSILGGGNEQFF. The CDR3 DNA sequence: TGTGCCAGTAGTATTCTCGGGGGGGGCAATGAGCAGTTCTTC.

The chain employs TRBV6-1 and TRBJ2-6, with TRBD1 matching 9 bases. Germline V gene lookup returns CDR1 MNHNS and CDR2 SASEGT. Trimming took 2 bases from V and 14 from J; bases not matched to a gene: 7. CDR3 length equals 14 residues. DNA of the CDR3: TGTGCCAGCAGTGAATGGGGACAGGGTTGGATCCTGACTTTC. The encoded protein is CASSEWGQGWILTF.

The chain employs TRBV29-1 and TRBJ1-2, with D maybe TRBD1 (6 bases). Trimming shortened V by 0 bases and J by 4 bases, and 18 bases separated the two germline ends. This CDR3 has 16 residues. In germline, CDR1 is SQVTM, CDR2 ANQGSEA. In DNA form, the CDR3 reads TGCAGCGTTGAAGATTACCAAGGGGGACTTCGCTATGGCTACACCTTC. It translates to CSVEDYQGGLRYGYTF.

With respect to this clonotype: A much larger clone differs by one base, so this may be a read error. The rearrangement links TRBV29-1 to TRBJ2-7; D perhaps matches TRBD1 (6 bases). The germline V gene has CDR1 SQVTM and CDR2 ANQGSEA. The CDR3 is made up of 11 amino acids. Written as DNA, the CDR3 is TGCAGAGCCCAGGGGACCTACGAGCAGTACTTC. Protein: CRAQGTYEQYF.

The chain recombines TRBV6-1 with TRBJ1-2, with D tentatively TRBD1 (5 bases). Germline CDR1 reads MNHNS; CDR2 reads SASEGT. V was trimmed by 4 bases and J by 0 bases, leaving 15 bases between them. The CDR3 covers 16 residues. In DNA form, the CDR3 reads TGTGCCAGCAGTGTCGAAGGGACGGCCCCTAACTATGGCTACACCTTC. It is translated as CASSVEGTAPNYGYTF.

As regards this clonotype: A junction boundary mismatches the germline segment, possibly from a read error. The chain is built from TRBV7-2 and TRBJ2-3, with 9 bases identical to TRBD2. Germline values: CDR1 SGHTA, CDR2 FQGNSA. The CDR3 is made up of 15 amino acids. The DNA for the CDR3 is TGTGACAGCACTAGAGGAGCGGGAGGTATGGATACGCAGTATTTT. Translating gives CDSTRGAGGMDTQYF.

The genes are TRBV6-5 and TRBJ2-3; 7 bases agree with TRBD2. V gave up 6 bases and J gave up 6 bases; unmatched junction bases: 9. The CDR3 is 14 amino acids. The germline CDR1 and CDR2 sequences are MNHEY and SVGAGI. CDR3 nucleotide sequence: TGTGCCAGCAGCTTAGCGGGTGGGGCCGATACGCAGTATTTT. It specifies CASSLAGGADTQYF.

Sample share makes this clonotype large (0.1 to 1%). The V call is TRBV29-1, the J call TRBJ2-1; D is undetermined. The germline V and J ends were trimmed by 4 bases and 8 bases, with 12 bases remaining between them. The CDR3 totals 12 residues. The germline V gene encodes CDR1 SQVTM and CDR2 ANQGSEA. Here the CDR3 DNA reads TGCAGCGTTGTGCCGGGTTCCGATGAGCAGTTCTTC. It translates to CSVVPGSDEQFF.

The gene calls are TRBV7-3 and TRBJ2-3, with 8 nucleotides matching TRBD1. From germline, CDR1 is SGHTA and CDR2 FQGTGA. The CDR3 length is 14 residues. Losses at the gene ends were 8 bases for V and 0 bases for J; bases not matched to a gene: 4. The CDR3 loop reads CASYTGGSTDTQYF. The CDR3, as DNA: TGTGCCAGCTACACAGGGGGTAGCACAGATACGCAGTATTTT.

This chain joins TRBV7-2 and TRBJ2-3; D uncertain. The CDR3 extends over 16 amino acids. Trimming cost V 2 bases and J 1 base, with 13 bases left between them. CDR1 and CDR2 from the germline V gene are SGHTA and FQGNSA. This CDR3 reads CASSLWLGRGTDTQYF. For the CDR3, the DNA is TGTGCCAGCAGCTTATGGTTGGGCCGGGGCACAGATACGCAGTATTTT.

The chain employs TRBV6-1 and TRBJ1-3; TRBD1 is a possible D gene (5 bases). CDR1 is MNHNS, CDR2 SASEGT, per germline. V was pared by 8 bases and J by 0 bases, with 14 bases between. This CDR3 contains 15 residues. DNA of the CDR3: TGTGCCAGCCTTCCGGGACCGATCTCTGGAAACACCATATATTTT. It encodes CASLPGPISGNTIYF.

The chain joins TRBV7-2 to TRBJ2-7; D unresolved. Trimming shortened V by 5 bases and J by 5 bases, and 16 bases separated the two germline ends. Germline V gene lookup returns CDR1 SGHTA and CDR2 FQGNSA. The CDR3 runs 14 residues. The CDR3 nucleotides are TGTGCCAGCAGCGAAGACCGAAGAGTCAACGAGCAGTACTTC. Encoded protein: CASSEDRRVNEQYF.

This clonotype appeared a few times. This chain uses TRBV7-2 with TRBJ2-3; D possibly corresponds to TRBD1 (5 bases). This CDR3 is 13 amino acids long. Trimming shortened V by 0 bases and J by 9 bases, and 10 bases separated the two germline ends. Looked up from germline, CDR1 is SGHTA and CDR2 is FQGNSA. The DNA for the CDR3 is TGTGCCAGCAGCTTAGCGCCCCAGGGAACGCAGTATTTT. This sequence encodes CASSLAPQGTQYF.

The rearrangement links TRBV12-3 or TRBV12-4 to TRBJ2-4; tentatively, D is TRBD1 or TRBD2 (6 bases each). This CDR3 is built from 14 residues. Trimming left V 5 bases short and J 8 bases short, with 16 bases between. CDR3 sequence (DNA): TGTGCCAGCAGTAACCAGTTAGGGGGGCACATTCAGTACTTC. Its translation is CASSNQLGGHIQYF.

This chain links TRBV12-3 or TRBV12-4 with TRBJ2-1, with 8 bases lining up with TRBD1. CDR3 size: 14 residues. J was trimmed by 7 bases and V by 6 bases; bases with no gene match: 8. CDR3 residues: CASSPRTGLNEQFF. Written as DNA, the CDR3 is TGTGCCAGCAGCCCAAGGACAGGGTTGAATGAGCAGTTCTTC.

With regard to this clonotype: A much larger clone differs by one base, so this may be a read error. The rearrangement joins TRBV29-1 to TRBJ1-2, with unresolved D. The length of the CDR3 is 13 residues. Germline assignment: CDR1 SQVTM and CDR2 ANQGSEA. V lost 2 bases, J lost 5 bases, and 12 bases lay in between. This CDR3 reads CSVEQLDGYGYTF. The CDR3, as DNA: TGCAGCGTTGAACAATTGGACGGTTATGGCTACACCTTC.

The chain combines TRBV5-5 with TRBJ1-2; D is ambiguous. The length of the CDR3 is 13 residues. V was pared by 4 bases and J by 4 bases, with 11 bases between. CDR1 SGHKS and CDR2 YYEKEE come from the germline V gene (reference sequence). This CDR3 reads CASSQSGGYGYTF. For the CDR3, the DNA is TGTGCCAGCAGCCAGTCGGGAGGCTATGGCTACACCTTC.

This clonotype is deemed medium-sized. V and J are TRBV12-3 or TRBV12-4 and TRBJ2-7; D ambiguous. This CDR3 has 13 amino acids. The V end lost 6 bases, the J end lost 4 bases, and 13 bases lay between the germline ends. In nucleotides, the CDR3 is TGTGCCAGCAGCCTCGGTAGCCCGTACGAGCAGTACTTC. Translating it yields CASSLGSPYEQYF.

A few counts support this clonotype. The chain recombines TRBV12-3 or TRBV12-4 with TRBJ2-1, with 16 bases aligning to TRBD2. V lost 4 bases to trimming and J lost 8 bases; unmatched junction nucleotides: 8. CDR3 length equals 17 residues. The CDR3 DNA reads TGTGCCAGCAGTTCCTGGGGACTAGCGGGAGGGCCCCATGAGCAGTTCTTC. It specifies CASSSWGLAGGPHEQFF.

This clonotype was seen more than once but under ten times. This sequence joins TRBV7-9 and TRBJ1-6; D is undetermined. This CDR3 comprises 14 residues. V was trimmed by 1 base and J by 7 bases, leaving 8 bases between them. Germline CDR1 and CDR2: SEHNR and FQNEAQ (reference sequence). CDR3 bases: TGTGCCAGCAGCTTAGAAATCCCCAATTCACCCCTCCACTTT. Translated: CASSLEIPNSPLHF.

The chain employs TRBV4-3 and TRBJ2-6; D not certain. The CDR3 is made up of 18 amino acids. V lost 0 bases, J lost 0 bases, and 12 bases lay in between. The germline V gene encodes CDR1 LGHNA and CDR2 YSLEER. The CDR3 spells CASSQEGPGASGANVLTF. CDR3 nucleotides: TGCGCCAGCAGCCAAGAAGGCCCCGGCGCCTCTGGGGCCAACGTCCTGACTTTC.

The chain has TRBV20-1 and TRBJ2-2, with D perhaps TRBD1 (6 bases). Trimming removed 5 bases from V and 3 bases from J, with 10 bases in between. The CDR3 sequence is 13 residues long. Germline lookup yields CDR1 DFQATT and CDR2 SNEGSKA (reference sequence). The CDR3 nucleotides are TGCAGTGCTCCTAACAGGGACACCGGGGAGCTGTTTTTT. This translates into CSAPNRDTGELFF.

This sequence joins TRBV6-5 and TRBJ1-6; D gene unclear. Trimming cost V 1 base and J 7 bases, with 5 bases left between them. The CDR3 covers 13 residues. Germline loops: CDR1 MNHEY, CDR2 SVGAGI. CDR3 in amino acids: CASSYFENSPLHF. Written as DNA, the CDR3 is TGTGCCAGCAGTTACTTCGAGAATTCACCCCTCCACTTT.

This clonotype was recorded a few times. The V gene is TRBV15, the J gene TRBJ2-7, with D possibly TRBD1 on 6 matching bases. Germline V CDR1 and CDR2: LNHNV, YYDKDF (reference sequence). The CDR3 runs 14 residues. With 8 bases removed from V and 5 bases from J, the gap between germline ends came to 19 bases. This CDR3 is CATADDRWGNEQYF. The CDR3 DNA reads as TGTGCCACCGCCGACGACAGGTGGGGCAACGAGCAGTACTTC.

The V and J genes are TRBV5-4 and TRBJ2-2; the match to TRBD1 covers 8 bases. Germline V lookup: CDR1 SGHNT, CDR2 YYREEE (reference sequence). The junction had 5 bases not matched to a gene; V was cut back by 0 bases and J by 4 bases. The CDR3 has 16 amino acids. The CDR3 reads CASSLVQGAVTGELFF. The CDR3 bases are TGTGCCAGCAGCTTGGTCCAGGGGGCTGTCACCGGGGAGCTGTTTTTT.

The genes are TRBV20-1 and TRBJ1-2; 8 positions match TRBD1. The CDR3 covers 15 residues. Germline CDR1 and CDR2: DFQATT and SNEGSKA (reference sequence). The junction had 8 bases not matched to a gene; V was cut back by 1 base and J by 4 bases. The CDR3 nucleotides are TGCAGTGCTAGAGCCATGACAGGGGAAGGCTATGGCTACACCTTC. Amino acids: CSARAMTGEGYGYTF.

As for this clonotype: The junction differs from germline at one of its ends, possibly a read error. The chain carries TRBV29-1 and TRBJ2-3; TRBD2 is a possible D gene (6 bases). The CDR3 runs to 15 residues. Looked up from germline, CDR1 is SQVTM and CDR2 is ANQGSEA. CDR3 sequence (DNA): TGCAGCGTTAGTACCGGGGGATTAAGCAAAGATACGCAGTATTTT. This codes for CSVSTGGLSKDTQYF.

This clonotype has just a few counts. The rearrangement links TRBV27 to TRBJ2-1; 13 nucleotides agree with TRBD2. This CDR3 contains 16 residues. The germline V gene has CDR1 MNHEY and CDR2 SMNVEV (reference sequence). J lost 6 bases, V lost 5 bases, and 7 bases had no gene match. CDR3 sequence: CASSLLTSGRPNEQFF. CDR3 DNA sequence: TGTGCCAGCAGTCTCCTGACTAGCGGGAGGCCCAATGAGCAGTTCTTC.